These T cell receptor beta chains were read from a single sample in a study of blood T cell repertoires in COVID-19. TCRdb's copy holds only in-frame clones and misses some; the assay was immunoSEQ multiplex PCR. Among approximately 170,000 clones listed, about 88% were seen once. The sequencing input was peripheral blood. These receptors were obtained from a man aged 18 to 30 who had recovered from COVID-19. Both conserved end residues are part of each CDR3. Only some rows state a clone size, as once, few, many or a class for expanded clones.

CDR3aa	v_gene	j_gene	abundance
CASSLVRPGGGYTF	TRBV5-1	TRBJ1-2	once
CASSPPGQGSYGYTF	TRBV7-9	TRBJ1-2	.
CASSPRKGRGDGYTF	TRBV27	TRBJ1-2	.
CASSRAAPDTQYF	TRBV12-3/TRBV12-4	TRBJ2-3	.
CASSVRLAEFSYNEQFF	TRBV7-2	TRBJ2-1	.
CASSQSRETQYF	TRBV7-2	TRBJ2-5	.
CASSVRSGTENTGELFF	TRBV9	TRBJ2-2	once
CASSAKPHEQFF	TRBV7-9	TRBJ2-1	once
CASSLGQGADLEKLFF	TRBV5-4	TRBJ1-4	.
CASSSYSGGTEAFF	TRBV14	TRBJ1-1	once
CASSLATSANTGELFF	TRBV5-1	TRBJ2-2	.
CASSLGTSGRETQYF	TRBV7-2	TRBJ2-5	.
CASSVGLSFYGYTF	TRBV9	TRBJ1-2	.
CASSSGLSTGELFF	TRBV18	TRBJ2-2	.
CASSYLPGSGYTF	TRBV6-5	TRBJ1-2	.
CASSFRDRGNNSPLHF	TRBV19	TRBJ1-6	once
CASSPPGGSFEQYF	TRBV6-6	TRBJ2-7	.
CAWNPSGGETQYF	TRBV30	TRBJ2-5	.
CASSQGPSYGYTF	TRBV3-1/TRBV3-2	TRBJ1-2	.
CASSQRAGFNEQFF	TRBV3-1/TRBV3-2	TRBJ2-1	once
CASSTGTGEAFF	TRBV6-5	TRBJ1-1	.
CASREGANTEAFF	TRBV19	TRBJ1-1	.
CASRAGMNTGELFF	TRBV7-2	TRBJ2-2	few
CASSSNRGEQYF	TRBV28	TRBJ2-7	.
CASSLAGANVETQYF	TRBV7-8	TRBJ2-5	.
CASLGPNTGELFF	TRBV10-3	TRBJ2-2	.
CASSLARQGSYEQYF	TRBV5-6	TRBJ2-7	.
CASSSRTGNNEQYF	TRBV9	TRBJ2-7	.
CASSWTRPGELFF	TRBV12-3/TRBV12-4	TRBJ2-2	.
CASSLAAGNEKLFF	TRBV5-1	TRBJ1-4	.
CASSLLQGGRKLFF	TRBV28	TRBJ1-4	.
CASISRTDTQYF	TRBV28	TRBJ2-3	.
CASSLAGQGYGYTF	TRBV7-2	TRBJ1-2	.
CASSQEGDRVGEQYF	TRBV4-1	TRBJ2-7	.
CASSAGGYTGELFF	TRBV5-4	TRBJ2-2	once
CASTLPQGAAFGSGNTIYF	TRBV19	TRBJ1-3	.
CASTYRGTNEKLFF	TRBV6-6	TRBJ1-4	once
CASSLDTVGYTF	TRBV5-4	TRBJ1-2	.
CASSQERELGYEQYF	TRBV4-2	TRBJ2-7	.
CASSRYGTYNEQFF	TRBV5-8	TRBJ2-1	once
CASSPRGGGEQYF	TRBV18	TRBJ2-7	once
CASGDSSYEQYF	TRBV19	TRBJ2-7	.
CASSLMAGGNADTQYF	TRBV5-1	TRBJ2-3	.
CASMGGQSTGELFF	TRBV19	TRBJ2-2	.
CASKLNQPQHF	TRBV2	TRBJ1-5	few
CASSSGGVSRTEAFF	TRBV7-2	TRBJ1-1	once
CASSLGGTTLQETQYF	TRBV5-1	TRBJ2-5	.
CASSLAGSRQPQHF	TRBV19	TRBJ1-5	.
CASSFSGTATYEQYF	TRBV27	TRBJ2-7	.
CASSISGFPYNEQFF	TRBV19	TRBJ2-1	.
CASSLTTGQPQHF	TRBV27	TRBJ1-5	.
CASSLASSSYEQYF	TRBV5-1	TRBJ2-7	.